The next 29 T cell receptor beta chains were all read from a single sample in a study of blood T cell repertoires in COVID-19. The protocol was immunoSEQ multiplex PCR, while the TCRdb copy is restricted to in-frame clones and leaves out a portion. The sample includes 180,000 or so clones, about 80% of them seen just once. The specimen was PBMCs or T cells enriched from blood (not recorded which). The receptors come from a man in his fifties or sixties who had been exposed to COVID-19.

The J gene is TRBJ1-1, the V gene TRBV19; D gene uncertain. Trimming pared 4 bases from V and 3 bases from J, leaving 15 bases between. The length of the CDR3 is 15 residues. Germline V gene data show CDR1 as LNHDA and CDR2 as SQIVND (reference sequence). The CDR3 coding sequence is TGTGCCAGTAGTAGGACGGGCCAGCGGGACACTGAAGCTTTCTTT. It yields the protein CASSRTGQRDTEAFF.

V usage is TRBV19 and J usage is TRBJ1-5; D gene uncertain. This CDR3 spans 17 amino acids. The germline gives CDR1 LNHDA, CDR2 SQIVND (reference sequence). Trimming took off 7 bases at V and 0 bases at J, with 19 bases between the two ends. In nucleotides, the CDR3 is TGTGCCAGTATCGAAACGAGCGGACCGTCTAGCAATCAGCCCCAGCATTTT. Protein sequence: CASIETSGPSSNQPQHF.

This clone was detected only a few times. The rearrangement uses TRBV6-6 and TRBJ1-6, with TRBD1 identical over 9 bases. Per the germline V gene, CDR1 is MNHNY and CDR2 is SVGAGI (reference sequence). The length of the CDR3 is 17 residues. V trimming: 5 bases; J trimming: 2 bases; junction bases outside the gene matches: 7. DNA of the CDR3: TGTGCCAGCAGTCGGAACAGGGGGCCGACCTATAATTCACCCCTCCACTTT. It translates to CASSRNRGPTYNSPLHF.

V and J are TRBV6-4 and TRBJ2-1; TRBD2 matches 8 bases. This CDR3 is 15 amino acids long. V was clipped by 5 bases and J by 6 bases; unmatched bases: 9. The V gene's germline CDR1 is MRHNA and CDR2 SNTAGT. DNA of the CDR3: TGTGCCAGCAGTCCCGGGGGGGTCGGATCCAATGAGCAGTTCTTC. This encodes CASSPGGVGSNEQFF.

The chain carries TRBV30 and TRBJ2-1, with D uncertain. Trimming cost V 2 bases and J 5 bases, with 7 bases left between them. The CDR3 loop spans 12 amino acids. Germline assignment: CDR1 GTSNPN and CDR2 SVGIG (reference sequence). The CDR3 DNA is TGTGCCTGGAGTAAACAAGACAATGAGCAGTTCTTC. Amino acids: CAWSKQDNEQFF.

This chain uses TRBV11-1 with TRBJ1-4; D ambiguous. The CDR3 runs to 15 residues. Germline CDR1 and CDR2: SGHAT and FQDESV (reference sequence). Trimming pared 0 bases from V and 0 bases from J, leaving 5 bases between. The CDR3 coding sequence is TGTGCCAGCAGCTTAGCAGCATCAACTAATGAAAAACTGTTTTTT. Protein product: CASSLAASTNEKLFF.

V is TRBV29-1 and J is TRBJ1-5, with 7 bases aligning to TRBD1. Germline trimming cut 6 bases from V and 2 bases from J; bases unmatched to any gene: 16. CDR3 length: 17 residues. The germline V gene encodes CDR1 SQVTM and CDR2 ANQGSEA. In nucleotides, the CDR3 is TGCAGCGTCCCCGCCGCGGCAGGGGGTGGGGGCAATCAGCCCCAGCATTTT. Translating gives CSVPAAAGGGGNQPQHF.

This chain joins TRBV7-6 and TRBJ2-7; 8 bases are shared with TRBD2. Germline V CDR1 and CDR2: SGHVS, FNYEAQ. This CDR3 comprises 17 residues. V lost 0 bases to trimming and J lost 5 bases; unmatched junction nucleotides: 12. The CDR3 DNA is TGTGCCAGCAGCTTAGCTCTCCTGCCGGGAGGGCGGGACGAGCAGTACTTC. As protein: CASSLALLPGGRDEQYF.

The chain uses TRBV10-2 and TRBJ1-5; TRBD1 agrees at 8 bases. Trimming took 7 bases from V and 9 from J; bases not matched to a gene: 14. Germline lookup yields CDR1 WSHSY and CDR2 SAAADI. This CDR3 has 15 amino acids. The CDR3, as DNA: TGCGCCAGCAAGGAGTCCAGGACAGGGTCATCGCCCCAGCATTTT. Its protein product is CASKESRTGSSPQHF.

The genes are TRBV11-2 and TRBJ1-1; tentative D call: TRBD1 (5 bases). V dropped 6 bases and J dropped 2 bases, with 16 bases sitting between them. The CDR3 is 15 residues long. From germline, CDR1 is SGHAT and CDR2 FQNNGV. The CDR3 region is CASRPNRNLNTEAFF. DNA for the CDR3: TGTGCCAGCAGACCAAACAGGAATCTTAACACTGAAGCTTTCTTT. Together with reference TRBV11-2 and TRBJ1-1, the CDR3 gives the full variable domain: EAGVAQSPRYKIIEKRQSVAFWCNPISGHATLYWYQQILGQGPKLLIQFQNNGVVDDSQLPKDRFSAERLKGVDSTLKIQPAKLEDSAVYLCASRPNRNLNTEAFFGQGTRLTVV.

This clone showed up just a few times. The chain has TRBV30 and TRBJ2-1, with 7 bases identical to TRBD1. This CDR3 is 12 amino acids long. CDR1 is GTSNPN and CDR2 is SVGIG in the germline V gene (reference sequence). The V gene end was trimmed by 1 base and the J gene end by 13 bases; junction bases not matched to a gene: 7. The DNA of the CDR3 is TGTGCCTGGAGTGGAACGGGACAGTCCCAGTTCTTC. Its translation: CAWSGTGQSQFF.

The V and J genes are TRBV2 and TRBJ1-3, with TRBD1 matching over 7 bases. V shed 5 bases, J shed 2 bases, and the junction held 12 bases outside the gene matches. The CDR3 consists of 17 residues. The germline V gene encodes CDR1 SNHLY and CDR2 FYNNEI. The CDR3 bases are TGTGCCAGCAGTCGGGTCACAGGGGCAGGGACTGGAAACACCATATATTTT. Translating it yields CASSRVTGAGTGNTIYF. Full variable domain (outside the CDR3, taken from reference TRBV2 and TRBJ1-3): EPEVTQTPSHQVTQMGQEVILRCVPISNHLYFYWYRQILGQKVEFLVSFYNNEISEKSEIFDDQFSVERPDGSNFTLKIRSTKLEDSAMYFCASSRVTGAGTGNTIYFGEGSWLTVV.

The chain links TRBV7-2 to TRBJ1-4, with 8 bases fitting TRBD1. The CDR3 runs 16 residues. Germline V CDR1 and CDR2: SGHTA, FQGNSA. V lost 4 bases, J lost 6 bases, and 10 bases stayed unmatched. Here the CDR3 reads CASSSGGSGGHEKLFF. For the CDR3, the DNA is TGTGCCAGCAGCTCAGGGGGCTCCGGGGGACATGAAAAACTGTTTTTT.

This clone was counted only a few times. This chain links TRBV5-1 with TRBJ2-2, with TRBD2 matching over 10 bases. CDR3 length: 16 residues. Germline CDR1 and CDR2: SGHRS and YFSETQ. The junction had 2 bases not matched to a gene; V was cut back by 3 bases and J by 0 bases. CDR3 loop: CASSSTSGPNTGELFF. Here the CDR3 DNA reads TGCGCCAGCAGCTCGACTAGCGGGCCGAACACCGGGGAGCTGTTTTTT.

The CDR3 bases are TGTGCCAGCAGCTTAGGACAGGGGCTTCGAGAAAAACTGTTTTTT. This translates into CASSLGQGLREKLFF. The chain has TRBV7-2 and TRBJ1-4; 8 nucleotides match TRBD1. V lost 1 base, J lost 8 bases, and 6 bases stayed unmatched. Looked up from germline, CDR1 is SGHTA and CDR2 is FQGNSA. The CDR3 has 15 amino acids.

The chain uses TRBV5-6 and TRBJ1-6; the D gene is possibly TRBD1 (6 bases). The germline CDR1 and CDR2 sequences are SGHDT and YYEEEE. The CDR3 length is 15 residues. V was pared by 1 base and J by 4 bases, with 9 bases between. The CDR3 loop is CASSLPGQYNSPLHF. The CDR3 DNA sequence: TGTGCCAGCAGCTTGCCAGGACAGTATAATTCACCCCTCCACTTT.

The chain carries TRBV2 and TRBJ2-2; TRBD1 matches at 8 bases. In germline, CDR1 is SNHLY, CDR2 FYNNEI. The ends lost 7 bases at V and 5 bases at J; junction bases unmatched: 12. The CDR3 runs 16 residues. The CDR3 here is CASMGLQGARTGELFF. Here the CDR3 DNA reads TGTGCCAGCATGGGGCTGCAGGGGGCAAGGACCGGGGAGCTGTTTTTT.

This clone was found once. Other DNA sequences in this sample translate to the same CDR3. The gene calls are TRBV9 and TRBJ2-7; 7 bases are shared with TRBD2. Trimming at V came to 0 bases and at J to 0 bases, leaving 0 bases not matched to a gene. The CDR3 is made up of 14 amino acids. Germline CDR1 is SGDLS and CDR2 is YYNGEE. CDR3 in amino acids: CASSVGGSSYEQYF. CDR3 DNA sequence: TGTGCCAGCAGCGTAGGCGGGAGCTCCTACGAGCAGTACTTC.

This clone is a singleton in its sample. The gene calls are TRBV19 and TRBJ2-1, with D possibly being TRBD2 (6 bases). This CDR3 has 13 residues. V lost 3 bases and J 5 bases, leaving 8 bases between the germline ends. Germline V lookup: CDR1 LNHDA, CDR2 SQIVND (reference sequence). CDR3 residues: CASSMLADNEQFF. The DNA for the CDR3 is TGTGCCAGTAGTATGTTAGCGGACAATGAGCAGTTCTTC.

This clone appeared a single time. This rearrangement joins TRBV12-3 or TRBV12-4 to TRBJ2-7, with D possibly matching TRBD2 (5 bases). CDR3 length: 11 amino acids. Trimming shortened V by 4 bases and J by 5 bases, and 6 bases separated the two germline ends. CDR3 in DNA: TGTGCCAGCAGTTGGAGGCACGAGCAGTACTTC. It encodes CASSWRHEQYF.

This clone has only a few counts. This chain joins TRBV30 and TRBJ2-7; no firm D call. V shed 0 bases and J shed 6 bases, with 12 bases lying between them. The CDR3 contains 13 residues. The V gene's germline CDR1 is GTSNPN and CDR2 SVGIG (reference sequence). CDR3 region: CAWSVQNQGEQYF. CDR3 in DNA: TGTGCCTGGAGTGTACAGAATCAAGGCGAGCAGTACTTC. The entire variable domain, with the rest obtained from reference TRBV30 and TRBJ2-7, is as follows: SQTIHQWPATLVQPVGSPLSLECTVEGTSNPNLYWYRQAAGRGLQLLFYSVGIGQISSEVPQNLSASRPQDRQFILSSKKLLLSDSGFYLCAWSVQNQGEQYFGPGTRLTVT.

The chain recombines TRBV18 with TRBJ2-7; weak D call: TRBD1 (6 bases). The germline CDR1 and CDR2 sequences are KGHSH and LQKENI. CDR3 length: 13 amino acids. V lost 5 bases and J 4 bases, leaving 12 bases between the germline ends. For the CDR3, the DNA is TGTGCCAGCTCATCGGGTACAGGGTACGAGCAGTACTTC. Protein: CASSSGTGYEQYF.

J is TRBJ2-2 and V is TRBV5-4; D is undetermined. Germline loops: CDR1 SGHNT, CDR2 YYREEE (reference sequence). Trimming pared 0 bases from V and 4 bases from J, leaving 13 bases between. There are 16 residues in the CDR3. The CDR3 coding sequence is TGTGCCAGCAGCTTGGTTTCCCTGAGAGGCACCGGGGAGCTGTTTTTT. It yields the protein CASSLVSLRGTGELFF.

The chain carries TRBV7-2 and TRBJ1-2; the match to TRBD1 covers 10 bases. Germline loops: CDR1 SGHTA, CDR2 FQGNSA. V trimming: 0 bases; J trimming: 7 bases; junction bases outside the gene matches: 5. This CDR3 has 15 amino acids. CDR3 sequence reads: CASSLAGTGDGGYTF. As DNA, the CDR3 is TGTGCCAGCAGCTTAGCGGGGACAGGGGACGGTGGCTACACCTTC.

The chain carries TRBV5-1 and TRBJ1-1, with D perhaps matching TRBD1 (6 bases). Between the trimmed V and J ends, which lost 4 bases and 7 bases, there was a span of 11 bases. CDR1 is SGHRS, CDR2 YFSETQ, per germline. This CDR3 is 12 amino acids long. DNA for the CDR3: TGCGCCAGCAGCCCGAGGGGGATTGAAGCTTTCTTT. Its translation: CASSPRGIEAFF. Using reference TRBV5-1 and TRBJ1-1 for the parts outside the CDR3, the full variable domain is KAGVTQTPRYLIKTRGQQVTLSCSPISGHRSVSWYQQTPGQGLQFLFEYFSETQRNKGNFPGRFSGRQFSNSRSEMNVSTLELGDSALYLCASSPRGIEAFFGQGTRLTVV.

This chain links TRBV27 with TRBJ1-4; a possible D gene is TRBD1 (6 bases). Per the germline V gene, CDR1 is MNHEY and CDR2 is SMNVEV (reference sequence). The CDR3 is 14 amino acids. The V end was cut by 2 bases, the J end by 7 bases, with 11 bases between. The CDR3 nucleotides are TGTGCCAGCAGTTTAGAAGGGGGTATTGAAAAACTGTTTTTT. This gives the protein CASSLEGGIEKLFF.

This chain uses TRBV2 with TRBJ2-1; 11 nucleotides match TRBD2. Trimming removed 6 bases from V and 0 bases from J; junction bases left unmatched: 7. The CDR3 consists of 17 residues. Germline CDR1 SNHLY, CDR2 FYNNEI. The CDR3 nucleotides read TGTGCCAGCAGGGGGACTAGCGGATTCTTCTCCTACAATGAGCAGTTCTTC. Residues: CASRGTSGFFSYNEQFF.

The chain is built from TRBV7-3 and TRBJ2-1; 15 nucleotides line up with TRBD2. The V and J ends lost 3 bases and 3 bases, in that order; junction bases with no gene match: 3. The germline V gene has CDR1 SGHTA and CDR2 FQGTGA. This CDR3 comprises 17 residues. CDR3 protein: CASSLGLAGGNYNEQFF. DNA of the CDR3: TGTGCCAGCAGCTTGGGACTAGCGGGAGGAAACTACAATGAGCAGTTCTTC.

This clone was observed a single time. The chain uses TRBV27 and TRBJ2-3, with D perhaps matching TRBD1 (5 bases). The ends were cut back, 1 base at V and 8 bases at J, with 16 bases in the middle. The CDR3 spans 15 residues. Germline V gene sequence: CDR1 MNHEY, CDR2 SMNVEV (reference sequence). In nucleotides, the CDR3 is TGTGCCAGCAGTTTATTTCGAGCTACAAGGGGTACGCAGTATTTT. This sequence encodes CASSLFRATRGTQYF.